The next 13 T cell receptor beta chains were all read from a single sample in a study of OX40 agonist ivuxolimab in advanced cancers. Clones were read by immunoSEQ multiplex PCR, and TCRdb kept only the in-frame ones, dropping some. The profile shows roughly 61,000 clones, over 75% of them singletons. The sample here was CD4+ or CD8+ T cells sorted from blood, taken in a trial of the OX40 agonist ivuxolimab. The origin of the receptors is an adult with an advanced solid tumor such as melanoma, head and neck, liver or kidney cancer.

The V call is TRBV4-1, the J call TRBJ2-7, with 7 bases aligning to TRBD1. The ends lost 3 bases at V and 3 bases at J; junction bases unmatched: 11. The CDR3 consists of 16 residues. Germline V gene data show CDR1 as MGHRA and CDR2 as YSYEKL. CDR3 bases: TGCGCCAGCAGCCAGACGGGACAGTCAATCAACTACGAGCAGTACTTC. Translated, it gives CASSQTGQSINYEQYF.

This clone was recorded once. The rearrangement joins TRBV7-2 to TRBJ1-2; D gene unclear. Trimming took 0 bases from V and 6 from J, leaving 20 bases between them. The CDR3 extends over 17 amino acids. CDR1 SGHTA and CDR2 FQGNSA come from the germline V gene. Written as DNA, the CDR3 is TGTGCCAGCAGCTTAGCTGTTGACGCTTTTTCGAACAATGGCTACACCTTC. Translating it yields CASSLAVDAFSNNGYTF.

The J gene is TRBJ2-7, the V gene TRBV4-1; D gene uncertain. Germline CDR1 MGHRA, CDR2 YSYEKL. V was clipped by 1 base and J by 2 bases, with 15 bases between them. The CDR3 contains 16 residues. CDR3 region: CASSQAANTNPYEQYF. The CDR3 DNA sequence: TGCGCCAGCAGCCAAGCGGCTAACACAAATCCCTACGAGCAGTACTTC.

This clone was detected only once. V usage is TRBV6-5 and J usage is TRBJ1-1; D possibly corresponds to TRBD1 (6 bases). In germline, CDR1 is MNHEY, CDR2 SVGAGI. The CDR3 length is 16 residues. The germline V and J ends were trimmed by 2 bases and 2 bases, with 15 bases remaining between them. CDR3 loop: CASSYEERGLNTEAFF. The DNA of the CDR3 is TGTGCCAGCAGTTACGAGGAGCGGGGGCTCAACACTGAAGCTTTCTTT.

The chain couples TRBV6-6 to TRBJ1-2; D is undetermined. The CDR3 totals 11 residues. Germline V CDR1 and CDR2: MNHNY, SVGAGI (reference sequence). Trimming took 3 bases from V and 6 from J, leaving 5 bases between them. CDR3: CASSYMDGYTF. As DNA, the CDR3 is TGTGCCAGCAGTTATATGGATGGCTACACCTTC.

This chain uses TRBV28 with TRBJ2-5; 10 bases match TRBD1. Germline CDR1 reads MDHEN; CDR2 reads SYDVKM. Trimming took 6 bases from V and 5 from J; bases not matched to a gene: 6. CDR3 length: 14 amino acids. The CDR3 region has the DNA TGTGCCAGCAGCGACAGGGGGCTAGGGGAGACCCAGTACTTC. Amino acid sequence: CASSDRGLGETQYF.

The chain carries TRBV9 and TRBJ2-7; D possibly corresponds to TRBD1 (5 bases). Trimming removed 0 bases from V and 3 bases from J, with 7 bases in between. This CDR3 has 13 amino acids. CDR1 SGDLS and CDR2 YYNGEE come from the germline V gene. In nucleotides, the CDR3 is TGTGCCAGCAGCGTAGCTACAGGCTACGAGCAGTACTTC. Protein: CASSVATGYEQYF.

The chain joins TRBV7-8 to TRBJ2-3; no definite D call. This CDR3 region has 15 residues. V was clipped by 5 bases and J by 4 bases, with 16 bases between them. In germline, CDR1 is SGHVS, CDR2 FQNEAQ. CDR3 amino acids: CASSQSTQQPDTQYF. The CDR3 DNA is TGTGCCAGCAGCCAGAGCACTCAACAGCCAGATACGCAGTATTTT.

The rearrangement uses TRBV21-1 and TRBJ2-2; the table's D gene call, TRBD1, was not cross checked with the DNA. TRBV21-1 is classified as a pseudogene. The CDR3 extends over 14 amino acids. CDR3 DNA sequence: TGTGCCAGCAGCAAAAGCGGACAGGGCTGGGAGCTGTTTTTT. This codes for CASSKSGQGWELFF.

There are a few counts of this clone. The chain carries TRBV5-6 and TRBJ1-1; 8 positions agree with TRBD1. This CDR3 region has 17 residues. V was clipped by 5 bases and J by 0 bases; unmatched bases: 12. CDR1 and CDR2 from the germline V gene are SGHDT and YYEEEE. CDR3 coding DNA: TGTGCCAGCAGTTACGATGGGGGACAGGCCATGAACACTGAAGCTTTCTTT. It yields the protein CASSYDGGQAMNTEAFF.

The genes are TRBV10-1 and TRBJ2-7; the D gene could be TRBD1 or TRBD2 (5 bases each). V gave up 8 bases and J gave up 0 bases, with 17 bases separating them. Germline assignment: CDR1 WNHNN and CDR2 SYGVQD (reference sequence). The CDR3 sequence is 15 residues long. The CDR3 loop is CASGERRDSSYEQYF. The CDR3 nucleotides are TGCGCCAGCGGGGAGAGGAGAGACAGCTCCTACGAGCAGTACTTC.

This chain joins TRBV29-1 and TRBJ2-4, with 9 bases identical to TRBD1. This CDR3 comprises 18 residues. Germline CDR1 and CDR2: SQVTM and ANQGSEA. CDR3 protein: CIHFPDRGRGLAKNIQYF. CDR3 coding DNA: TGCATCCATTTCCCGGACAGGGGCCGAGGACTAGCCAAAAACATTCAGTACTTC.

This chain links TRBV15 with TRBJ2-5; 7 bases align to TRBD2. The CDR3 has 14 residues. The V and J ends lost 0 bases and 5 bases, in that order; junction bases with no gene match: 3. Germline values: CDR1 LNHNV, CDR2 YYDKDF (reference sequence). The CDR3 sequence is CATSRDTGGETQYF. CDR3 sequence (DNA): TGTGCCACCAGCAGAGATACCGGGGGGGAGACCCAGTACTTC. Full variable domain (remainder filled in from reference TRBV15 and TRBJ2-5): DAMVIQNPRYQVTQFGKPVTLSCSQTLNHNVMYWYQQKSSQAPKLLFHYYDKDFNNEADTPDNFQSRRPNTSFCFLDIRSPGLGDTAMYLCATSRDTGGETQYFGPGTRLLVL.